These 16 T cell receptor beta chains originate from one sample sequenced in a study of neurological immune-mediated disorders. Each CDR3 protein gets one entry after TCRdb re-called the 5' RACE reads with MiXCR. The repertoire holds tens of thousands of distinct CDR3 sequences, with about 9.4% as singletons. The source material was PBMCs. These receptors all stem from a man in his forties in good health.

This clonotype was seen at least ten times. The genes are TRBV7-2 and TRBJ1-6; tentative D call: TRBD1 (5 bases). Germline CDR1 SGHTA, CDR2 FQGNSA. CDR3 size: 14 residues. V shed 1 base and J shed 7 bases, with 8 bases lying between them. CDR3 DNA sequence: TGTGCCAGCAGCTTAGGACAGATCAATTCACCCCTCCACTTT. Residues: CASSLGQINSPLHF.

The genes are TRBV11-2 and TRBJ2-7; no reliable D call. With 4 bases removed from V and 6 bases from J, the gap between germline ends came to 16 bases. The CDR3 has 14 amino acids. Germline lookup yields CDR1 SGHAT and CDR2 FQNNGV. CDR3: CASSSLWKWPEQYF. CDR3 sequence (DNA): TGTGCCAGCAGCTCCTTGTGGAAGTGGCCCGAGCAGTACTTC.

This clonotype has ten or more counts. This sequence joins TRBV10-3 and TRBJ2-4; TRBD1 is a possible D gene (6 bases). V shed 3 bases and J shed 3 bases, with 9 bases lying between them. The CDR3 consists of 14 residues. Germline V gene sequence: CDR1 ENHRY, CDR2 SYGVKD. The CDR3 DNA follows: TGTGCCATCAGTGACAGGGGAAACAAAAACATTCAGTACTTC. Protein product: CAISDRGNKNIQYF.

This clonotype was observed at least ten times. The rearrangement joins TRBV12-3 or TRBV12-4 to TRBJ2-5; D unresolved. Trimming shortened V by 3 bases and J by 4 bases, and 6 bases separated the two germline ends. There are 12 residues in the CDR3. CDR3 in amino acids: CASSFNGETQYF. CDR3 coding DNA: TGTGCCAGCAGTTTTAATGGAGAGACCCAGTACTTC.

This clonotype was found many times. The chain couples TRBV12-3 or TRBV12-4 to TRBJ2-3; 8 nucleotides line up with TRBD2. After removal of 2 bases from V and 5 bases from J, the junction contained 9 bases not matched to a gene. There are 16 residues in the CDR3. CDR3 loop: CASSLLVAGYRDTQYF. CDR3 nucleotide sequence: TGTGCCAGCAGTTTATTAGTAGCGGGGTATAGAGATACGCAGTATTTT.

The CDR3 DNA is TGTGCCAGCTCGCTCGGGTGGGGATTCAATCAGCCCCAGCATTTT. Amino acid sequence: CASSLGWGFNQPQHF. This chain uses TRBV27 with TRBJ1-5; no firm D call. Trimming shortened V by 8 bases and J by 3 bases, and 17 bases separated the two germline ends. The V gene's germline CDR1 is MNHEY and CDR2 SMNVEV (reference sequence). This CDR3 contains 15 residues.

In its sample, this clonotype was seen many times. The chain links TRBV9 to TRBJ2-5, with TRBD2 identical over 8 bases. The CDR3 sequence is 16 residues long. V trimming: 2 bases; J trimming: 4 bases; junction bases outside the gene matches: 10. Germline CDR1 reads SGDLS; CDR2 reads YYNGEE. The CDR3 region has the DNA TGTGCCAGCAGCGTGAGCCACGGGGGGGCCGTAGAGACCCAGTACTTC. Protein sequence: CASSVSHGGAVETQYF.

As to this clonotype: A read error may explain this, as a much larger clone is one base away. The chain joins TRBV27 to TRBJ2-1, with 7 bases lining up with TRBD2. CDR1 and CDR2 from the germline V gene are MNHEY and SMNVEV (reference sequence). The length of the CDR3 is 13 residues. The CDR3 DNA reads TGTGCCAGGAGTTTGGGACTAAATACAGAGCAGTTCTTC. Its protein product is CARSLGLNTEQFF.

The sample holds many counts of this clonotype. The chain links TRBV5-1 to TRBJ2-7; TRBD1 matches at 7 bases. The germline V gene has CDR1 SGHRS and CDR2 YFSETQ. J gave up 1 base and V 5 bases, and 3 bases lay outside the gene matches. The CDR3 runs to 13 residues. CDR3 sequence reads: CASRTGSSYEQYF. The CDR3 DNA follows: TGCGCCAGCAGGACAGGGTCTTCCTACGAGCAGTACTTC.

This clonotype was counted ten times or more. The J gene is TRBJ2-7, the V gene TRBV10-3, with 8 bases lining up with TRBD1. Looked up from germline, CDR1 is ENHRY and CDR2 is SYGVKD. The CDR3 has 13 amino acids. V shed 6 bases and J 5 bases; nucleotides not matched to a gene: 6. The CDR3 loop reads CAISTGQEDEQYF. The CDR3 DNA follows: TGTGCCATCAGCACGGGACAGGAGGACGAGCAGTACTTC.

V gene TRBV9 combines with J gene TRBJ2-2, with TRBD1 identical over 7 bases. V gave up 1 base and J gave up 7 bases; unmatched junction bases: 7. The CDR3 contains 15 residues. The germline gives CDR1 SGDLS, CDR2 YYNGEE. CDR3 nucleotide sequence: TGTGCCAGCAGCGTAACGACAGGGCTTGGCGGGGAGCTGTTTTTT. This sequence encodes CASSVTTGLGGELFF.

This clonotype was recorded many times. The CDR3 region is CSARAAYNEQFF. CDR3 DNA: TGCAGTGCTAGAGCGGCGTACAATGAGCAGTTCTTC. This chain joins TRBV20-1 and TRBJ2-1; D unresolved. CDR1 DFQATT and CDR2 SNEGSKA come from the germline V gene (reference sequence). Trimming left V 1 base short and J 4 bases short, with 5 bases between. The CDR3 consists of 12 residues.

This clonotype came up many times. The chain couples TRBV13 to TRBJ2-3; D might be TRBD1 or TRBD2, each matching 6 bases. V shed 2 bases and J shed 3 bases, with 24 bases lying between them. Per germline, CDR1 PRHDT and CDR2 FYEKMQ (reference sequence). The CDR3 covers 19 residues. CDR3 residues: CASSLWDFEQGRLTDTQYF. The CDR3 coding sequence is TGTGCCAGCAGCTTATGGGACTTCGAACAGGGAAGGTTGACAGATACGCAGTATTTT.

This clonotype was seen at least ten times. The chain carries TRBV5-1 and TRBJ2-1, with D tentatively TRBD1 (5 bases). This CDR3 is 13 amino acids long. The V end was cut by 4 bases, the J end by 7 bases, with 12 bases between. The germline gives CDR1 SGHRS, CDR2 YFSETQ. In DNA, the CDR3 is TGCGCCAGCAGCCCCGCCCAGGGTAATGAGCAGTTCTTC. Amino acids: CASSPAQGNEQFF.

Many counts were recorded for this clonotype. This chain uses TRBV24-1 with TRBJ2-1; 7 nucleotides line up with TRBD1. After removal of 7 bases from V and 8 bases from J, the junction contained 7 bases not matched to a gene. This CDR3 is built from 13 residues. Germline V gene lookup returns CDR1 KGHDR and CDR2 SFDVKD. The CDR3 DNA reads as TGTGCCACCAGGGGTAGGGACAGCGATGAGCAGTTCTTC. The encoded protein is CATRGRDSDEQFF.

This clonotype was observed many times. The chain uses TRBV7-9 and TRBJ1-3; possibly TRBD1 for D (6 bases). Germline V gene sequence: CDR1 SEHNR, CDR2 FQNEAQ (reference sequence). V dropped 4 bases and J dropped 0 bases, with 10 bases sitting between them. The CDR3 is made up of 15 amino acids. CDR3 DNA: TGTGCCAGCAGCTCACAGGGTACCTCTGGAAACACCATATATTTT. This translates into CASSSQGTSGNTIYF.